Included here is one T cell receptor (beta chain) sequence, with context. Germline V CDR1 and CDR2: GTSNPN, SVGIG (reference sequence). The junction had 8 bases not matched to a gene; V was cut back by 6 bases and J by 5 bases. This CDR3 spans 13 amino acids. The data are from a study of blood T cell repertoires in COVID-19. Study overall: Samples came from the United States, Italy and Spain, spanning acute and convalescent COVID-19. T cells, B-cell-depleted T cells, or PBMCs provided the cDNA or gDNA that served as material.

As handled by the study authors: Amplification of reference gene primers provided the estimated nucleated cell counts. The assay was immunoSEQ multiplex PCR, and TCRdb's table has in-frame clones only and misses some. Clone size and the V and J calls come from that table; the DNA yielded D and trimming. The data hold tens of thousands of clones, with 85% to 95% observed a single time. The chain joins TRBV30 to TRBJ1-1; TRBD1 agrees at 8 bases. The sequenced sample consisted of peripheral blood. This sequence was found in a woman aged 55-69 years with active COVID-19. DNA for the CDR3: TGTGCCTGTACCGACAGGGGTTGGACTGAAGCTTTCTTT. Translated, it gives CACTDRGWTEAFF.